This T cell receptor beta chain was found in a study of T cell changes during pregnancy in multiple sclerosis. This clone was detected only once. Libraries were prepared by immunoSEQ multiplex PCR; TCRdb keeps only in-frame clonotypes and omits some of them. The table records around 52,000 clones, roughly 90% of them present only once. The CDR3 is 14 residues long. The junction had 5 bases not matched to a gene; V was cut back by 2 bases and J by 4 bases. Looked up from germline, CDR1 is MNHEY and CDR2 is SVGAGI. This specimen consisted of CD4+ T cells from peripheral blood mononuclear cells, obtained after pregnancy. The sequence derives from a female donor in good health, enrolled as a control in a pregnancy study. The gene calls are TRBV6-5 and TRBJ2-7; TRBD1 agrees at 7 bases. The CDR3 DNA reads TGTGCCAGCAGTTACGACGGGACAGCTTACGAGCAGTACTTC. Its protein product is CASSYDGTAYEQYF.